A single TCR beta chain is shown here with its context. Its antigen is undetermined. Trimming cost V 5 bases and J 3 bases, with 4 bases left between them. CDR1 and CDR2 (germline): MNHNS, SASEGT. The CDR3 spans 11 residues. The data were taken from a study of a mutant IDH1 vaccine in newly diagnosed glioma. As for the study in general: Vaccination of patients was performed eight times, in weeks 1, 3, 5, 7, 11, 15, 19 and 23. Of treated patients, approximately 60% were men and about 38% women, averaging about 40 years.

Sample time point: week 5, during vaccination. Vaccination comprised doses that each held 300 ug of mutant IDH1 20-mer peptide, plus topical imiquimod. Study findings and constraints: Seemingly, top peripheral T cell clonotype changes bore no relation to pseudoprogression. Vaccination induced immune responses in roughly 93% of patients.

Only in-frame clones appear in the TCRdb table, and some are missing; sequencing was by immunoSEQ multiplex PCR. Here the sample spans approximately 60,000 clones, 70% to 85% being singletons. V is TRBV6-1 and J is TRBJ1-2; D gene uncertain. The starting material was PBMCs, obtained from a glioma patient whose treatment included an IDH1 peptide vaccine. This TCR was recovered from a woman aged 18-30 years with glioma. Some clones in this sample may be carry-over from other donors' samples. CDR3 coding DNA: TGTGCCAGCAGTCCACACTATGGCTACACCTTC. Translation: CASSPHYGYTF.